This T cell receptor (beta chain) came from a study of cytomegalovirus exposure and HLA in healthy donors (dated 2017 in TCRdb). With respect to the entire study: An earlier analysis of some 500 of the donors reported more than 250 Gb of sequence data and around 110 million unique TCR beta sequences from 150 million to 200 million T cells. Approximately 300 gigabases of sequencing data and approximately 93 million unique TCR sequences were included in an early release covering roughly 700 HLA-typed donors. The genetic ancestry cluster associated with self-reported Caucasian donors included around 76% of the 300 to 450 genotyped donors. The study aimed to test whether cataloging public T cell receptors could reveal signatures of past pathogen exposure. The study used immunosequencing to profile the T cell repertoires of approximately 640 subjects and linked those repertoires to cytomegalovirus serostatus. A separate validation cohort of approximately 130 different subjects was used in addition to the approximately 700-subject first cohort. To predict cytomegalovirus infection status, the study combined high-throughput TCR immunosequencing, statistical association of individual TCRs with disease status, and machine learning. A later analysis re-examined previously published TCR beta repertoires from more than 600 donors and added high-resolution HLA genotyping to investigate patterns of TCR occurrence. Rather than using new phenotypic data, the later analysis identified candidate immune exposures from TCR beta sequences and from how often those sequences occurred across donors. An earlier analysis of about 620 of the donors applied high-throughput TCR beta sequencing to assess whether each TCR beta V gene segment acted as functional or pseudogenic. Donor age, sex, ethnicity and CMV serostatus were compiled together with the repertoire data. In a later genetic analysis, genome-wide SNP genotypes for about three fifths of the 666 donors were used, and that subset was treated as a discovery cohort. All discovery cohort repertoires had been generated using a single sequencing platform. HLA typing covered class I and class II loci at four-digit resolution. Typing coverage varied by locus: roughly 620-640 donors for A, B, C, DRB1 and DQB1; 500 to 550 for DQA1; approximately 610 for DPA1; around 490 for DPB1. A handful of DR-DQ haplotypes were handled as single units for association and clustering because linkage in the cohort was strong. Across about 380 genotyped donors of the cohort, an average of approximately 240,000 unique TCR beta nucleotide sequences per donor were sequenced, and roughly 20% of those sequences were non-productive.

Library construction relied on the immunoSEQ multiplex PCR assay. The multiplex PCR relied on a mix of 60 forward primers for TCR Vbeta segments and 13 reverse primers for TCR Jbeta segments. Amplification of the CDR3 region of rearranged TCR beta genes was performed with a multiplex PCR assay on genomic DNA. Amplified TCR beta libraries were sequenced as 87-base-pair reads on the Illumina HiSeq System. The paper's processing steps were these. A later analysis counted around 72 million unique TCR beta chains across the roughly 700 repertoires, and some 11 million of these chains were shared by at least two donors. Raw reads were error-corrected and collapsed into unique sequences with a nearest-neighbor algorithm that merged closely related sequences to remove PCR and sequencing errors. V, D and J gene segments were assigned by aligning CDR3 sequences to IMGT reference sequences. Each retained sequence needed at least a six-nucleotide match to both a V gene segment and a J gene segment. A rearrangement was called productive if the CDR3 had no stop codons and remained in frame with V and J, and every other rearrangement was called non-productive. CDR3 was defined according to IMGT convention as the region running from the second conserved V-encoded cysteine to the conserved J-encoded phenylalanine. The earlier analysis of 587 of the donors excluded sequences that lacked an unambiguous match to a single V gene segment. An earlier analysis of 587 of the donors classified V segments as functional when productive rearrangements were above 56.7% and as segregating when the standard deviation between donors was above 5%. To diagnose cytomegalovirus status from the catalog of TCR beta chain sequences, a statistical classification framework was built. In a later analysis, TCR nucleotide sequences were compared against IMGT/GENE-DB human TR gene sequences so that V and J genes could be assigned. In a later analysis, CDR3 sequences and most-parsimonious VDJ recombination scenarios were assigned using the TCRdist pipeline. In a later analysis, each TCR beta chain was defined by its CDR3 amino acid sequence together with its V-gene family, and reads without a unique V-gene family were excluded. As a way to deal with suspected cross-contamination and a sequencing artifact, a later analysis dropped 500 to 700 nucleotide sequences that were highly shared and had low generation probability. A later analysis calculated a clonal expansion index for each public chain from normalized within-repertoire ranks of inferred template counts. Generation probabilities in a later analysis came from a VDJ recombination model fitted to out-of-frame rearrangements, and those results were checked against IGoR. Hypergeometric tests were used in a later analysis to score TCR-TCR, TCR-HLA and TCR-CMV co-occurrence, with a repertoire-size bias correction applied to the TCR pairs. False discovery rates were estimated in a later analysis by permuting HLA or CMV assignments 20 times. In a later analysis, co-occurring TCRs were grouped using DBSCAN, with TCRdist sequence similarity added in when clustering inside HLA-allele-positive subsets. Repertoires with fewer than 30,000 or more than 120,000 public chains, plus five repertoires with anomalous nucleotide sharing, were excluded from co-occurrence clustering. TCRdb re-hosts the immuneACCESS table, in-frame sequences only. Its copies lack some clones; in the studies checked, an unresolved V gene accounts for under half of them, and the cause for the rest is not known. The V and J calls and the clone size are those of that table, but D and trimming were determined from the DNA. This sample holds 150,000 to 200,000 clones; around 88% were observed only once. The ten largest clonotypes hold 1.5% to 2% of the sample.

In total, just over 650 healthy bone marrow donors made up the cohort. At the time of sampling, all cohort members were nominally healthy, though unrecorded immune exposures were likely present. The donor was CMV seronegative and was included in the group of around 320 seronegative cohort members. A peripheral blood sample was collected from each donor, and TCR beta sequencing was performed on peripheral blood mononuclear cells. The Qiagen DNeasy Blood Extraction Kit was used to extract genomic DNA from the blood cell samples. V is shortened by 2 bases, J by 7 bases, and the region joining them spans 6 bases. The CDR1 and CDR2 encoded by the germline V gene are SGHVS and FNYEAQ. The CDR3 measures 12 amino acids from cysteine to phenylalanine. Only the CDR3 portion is preserved as DNA: 36 bases, with reading frame beginning at the first base. On the study overall, not on this receptor specifically: A later analysis found that HLA-associated TCR beta chains were more clonally expanded and had lower generation probabilities than equally common non-associated chains. For the cohort, immune exposure information was limited to CMV serostatus. Because counts were too low, roughly 17 rarely observed V segments, including chromosome 9 orphons, were left out of the earlier analysis of some 640 of the donors. According to a later analysis, parvovirus B19, influenza, CMV and Epstein-Barr virus appeared linked to several top co-occurrence clusters. Specific HLA alleles were associated with over 15,000 TCR beta sequences at a false discovery rate of 0.05 in a later analysis. Correlated functional status among segregating V segments might reflect linkage disequilibrium, but an unknown experimental factor could not be ruled out. According to a later analysis, most CMV-associated TCR beta chains appeared to be HLA-restricted, and the HLA associations seemed to be driven largely by CMV exposure. Only TCR beta chains were sequenced in this cohort, and the absence of alpha or paired-chain data limited detectable features. When HLA alleles, especially DR and DQ, strongly co-occurred, attributing TCR associations to individual alleles was difficult. According to the authors, the approach could potentially be generalized to other disease states and immunological phenotypes. In an earlier analysis of approximately 590 of the donors, most TCR beta V segments appeared in productive rearrangements about 90% or about 30% of the time, broadly matching IMGT annotations. Some IMGT-functional V segments, including TRBV6-2 and TRBV6-3, could not be told apart with the 87-base-pair reads, so those segments were excluded. The presence/absence analyses assumed that sequencing depth was roughly uniform across donors, and that assumption may not be true. A later genetic analysis associated a missense DCLRE1C variant with V-gene and J-gene trimming of TCR beta chains, and an independent cohort replicated the association. Most TCR sequences were seen in very few donors, while some public TCRs were found in many individuals. A later genetic analysis reported fewer N-insertions in productive TCRs among donors in an Asian-associated ancestry cluster than the 666-donor mean. In a later analysis, the rate of TCR association differed among HLA loci, with DRB1 alleles having the most associated TCRs and HLA-C alleles having the fewest. A cluster of highly shared sequence variants was judged likely to be a technical artifact of the sequencing pipeline. In vitro tests confirmed that a few of the cytomegalovirus-associated TCR beta chains recognize cytomegalovirus antigens. The classifier was reported to diagnose cytomegalovirus status with high specificity and sensitivity in both the original cohort and the validation cohort. A further reported finding was that TCR beta sequences accurately predicted the HLA-A and HLA-B alleles for most subjects in the first cohort. Because HLA typing was unavailable for some donors at each locus, only the typed subset was used in association tests. A total of 150 to 200 TCR beta chains were listed by the study as associated with cytomegalovirus.

Comments on this clone: Its antigen is still unknown. No much larger clonotype is one base removed from it; base qualities were not supplied.

The source of this sequence is a young woman in good health and CMV-seronegative. The rearrangement combines TRBV7-6 with TRBJ2-1, with no reliable assignment of the D segment. The sequenced material came from PBMCs. Read as DNA, the sequence is TGTGCCAGCAGCTTATCCGGGAATGAGCAGTTCTTC. This yields the protein CASSLSGNEQFF.